This T cell receptor (beta chain) was sequenced during a study of blood T cell repertoires in COVID-19 (dated by TCRdb to the early 2020s). For the wider study: Samples from collaborators originated in the United States, Italy and Spain and spanned both the acute and convalescent phases of COVID-19. The material from the prospective study consisted of cDNA or gDNA derived from T cells, B-cell-depleted T cells, or PBMCs. Subjects who had been exposed to COVID-19, were actively infected with it, or had recovered from it provided the deeply sampled blood TCRbeta repertoires that made up the dataset. The repertoires were released in a freely available public database intended as a resource for research on the immune response to SARS-CoV-2. The samples were drawn from two sources: the first 160 participants of the ongoing ImmuneRACE study, and 1,000 to 1,500 subjects contributed by 6 global collaborators. Sample metadata almost always included a de-identified subject ID, COVID-19 status, age in years and sex. Where available, HLA class I and class II types were obtained from metadata supplied by the sample provider rather than from assay-based typing. Broader findings and caveats from the paper: The amount of clinical and demographic metadata varied by source and participant and was provided uncurated.

In the prospective study, participants were roughly 18 to 100 years old, resided in about two dozen geographic areas of the United States, and were enrolled through a virtual design. In the prospective study, participants were assigned to cohorts based on the clinical history participants reported in a screening survey and a study questionnaire. Exposed participants had been in contact, within 2 weeks of entering the study, with a person who had a PCR-confirmed or clinician-diagnosed case of COVID-19. Each participant in the prospective study had whole blood, serum and a nasopharyngeal or oropharyngeal swab collected by mobile phlebotomists. Over an approximately 2-month period, participants in the prospective study had the option of providing additional blood draws and questionnaires. Blood samples from the prospective study were shipped frozen or at room temperature prior to DNA extraction. TCRbeta CDR3 regions were amplified from genomic DNA by means of the immunoSEQ Assay, a bias-controlled multiplex PCR. Per the authors' processing: The number of nucleated cells in each sample was estimated from the amplification of reference gene primers within the assay. To quantify the absolute abundance of each unique TCRbeta CDR3 rearrangement, sequence reads were collapsed and filtered. Productive Simpson clonality was computed per sample as the square root of Simpson's diversity index over productive rearrangements. The clones in this table, taken by TCRdb from immuneACCESS, are in-frame only. Not every clone is retained; where verified, under half of the shortfall comes from an unresolved V gene, and the cause of the rest is unknown. V and J calls and clone size are those listed in that table; D and trimming were worked out from the DNA. In all, the sample holds about 200,000 clones, and less than 90% of those were seen once. 4.5% to 5.5% of the sample belongs to the ten largest clones.

About this clone itself: What antigen it recognizes has not been identified. It has no much larger one-base neighbor in the sample; base qualities were not kept.

The germline V end is reduced by 5 bases and the J end by 3 bases; junction bases left unmatched: 7. CDR1 SGHTA and CDR2 FQGNSA were looked up in the germline V gene. From the cysteine through the phenylalanine, the CDR3 covers 14 amino acids. Of all the DNA, just the CDR3 is kept, 42 bases in frame from base 1. This receptor was identified in a woman in her thirties who had been exposed to COVID-19. Sample: PBMCs or T cells enriched from blood (not recorded which). Rearrangement joined TRBV7-2 to TRBJ2-7, and 7 junctional nucleotides match TRBD1. The bases are TGTGCCAGCAGCCGTCCGGGACAGATCTACGAGCAGTACTTC. Its protein reads: CASSRPGQIYEQYF.